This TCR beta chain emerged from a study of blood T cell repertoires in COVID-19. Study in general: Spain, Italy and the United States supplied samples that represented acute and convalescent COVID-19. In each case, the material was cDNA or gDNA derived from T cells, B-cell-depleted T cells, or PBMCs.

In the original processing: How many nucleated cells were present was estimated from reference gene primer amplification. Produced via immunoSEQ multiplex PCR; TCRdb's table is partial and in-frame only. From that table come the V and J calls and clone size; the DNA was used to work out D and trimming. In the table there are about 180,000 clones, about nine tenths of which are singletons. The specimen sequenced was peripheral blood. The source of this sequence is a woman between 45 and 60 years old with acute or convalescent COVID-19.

CDR3 DNA sequence: TGTGCCAGCAGCTTGGCCGGGGGGGCTGGTGAGCAGTACTTC. This translates into CASSLAGGAGEQYF. The J gene is TRBJ2-7, the V gene TRBV5-4, with 8 bases identical to TRBD2. The CDR3 is 14 residues long. J gave up 7 bases and V 0 bases, and 6 bases lay outside the gene matches. CDR1 is SGHNT, CDR2 YYREEE, per germline (reference sequence). The full variable domain, in which reference TRBV5-4 and TRBJ2-7 provide the parts outside the CDR3, is ETGVTQSPTHLIKTRGQQVTLRCSSQSGHNTVSWYQQALGQGPQFIFQYYREEENGRGNFPPRFSGLQFPNYSSELNVNALELDDSALYLCASSLAGGAGEQYFGPGTRLTVT.